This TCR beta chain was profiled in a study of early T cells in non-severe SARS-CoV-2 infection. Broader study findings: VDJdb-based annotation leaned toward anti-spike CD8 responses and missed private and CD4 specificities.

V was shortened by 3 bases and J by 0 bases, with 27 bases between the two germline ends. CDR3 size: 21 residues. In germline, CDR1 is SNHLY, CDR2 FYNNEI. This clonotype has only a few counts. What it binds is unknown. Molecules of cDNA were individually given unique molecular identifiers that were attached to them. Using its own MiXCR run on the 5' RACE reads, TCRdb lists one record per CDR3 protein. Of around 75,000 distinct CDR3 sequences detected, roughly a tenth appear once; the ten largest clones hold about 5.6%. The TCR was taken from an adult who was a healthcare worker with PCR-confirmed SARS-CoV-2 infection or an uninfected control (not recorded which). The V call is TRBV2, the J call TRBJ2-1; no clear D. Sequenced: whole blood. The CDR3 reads CASSDPAEMSSPSSSYNEQFF. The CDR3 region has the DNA TGTGCCAGCAGTGATCCGGCTGAGATGTCTTCCCCATCGAGCTCCTACAATGAGCAGTTCTTC.